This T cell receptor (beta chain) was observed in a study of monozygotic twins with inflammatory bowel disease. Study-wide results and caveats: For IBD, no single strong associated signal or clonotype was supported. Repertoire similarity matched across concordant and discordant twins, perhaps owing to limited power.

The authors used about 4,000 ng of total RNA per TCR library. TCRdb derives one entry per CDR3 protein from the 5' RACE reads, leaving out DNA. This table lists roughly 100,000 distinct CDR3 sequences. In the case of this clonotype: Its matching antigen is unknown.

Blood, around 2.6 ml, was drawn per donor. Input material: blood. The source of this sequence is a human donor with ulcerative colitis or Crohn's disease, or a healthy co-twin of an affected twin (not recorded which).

This CDR3 is CASSSRWSYEQYF. The chain recombines TRBV7-2 with TRBJ2-7; TCRdb lists TRBD1, though no DNA is available to test this call. CDR3 length: 13 residues. Germline assignment: CDR1 SGHTA and CDR2 FQGNSA.